The next 32 T cell receptor beta chains were all read from a single sample in a study of metastatic and nonmetastatic thyroid tumors (dated by TCRdb to about 2020). No treatment had been received by any patient before thyroid surgery. Libraries were made using PCR. This sample was sequenced with an Illumina HiSeq 4000. Using fastp at Q25 and MiXCR, TCRdb reprocessed the public reads and kept productive beta chains. This sample lists approximately 86,000 clones; around 13% were detected once. The ten most abundant clones make up 7% to 9% of the sample. Sequencing was performed on tumor tissue. The receptors were gathered from a female donor with papillary thyroid cancer or a benign thyroid nodule (not recorded which). Some clones in this sample may be carry-over from other donors' samples.

This chain links TRBV12-3 or TRBV12-4 with TRBJ2-7; D is possibly TRBD1 (6 bases). V was cut by 6 bases and J by 0 bases, with 12 bases left in between. The CDR3 runs to 14 residues. The CDR3 DNA reads as TGTGCCAGCAGCAGGGGTCCCAGCTCCTACGAGCAGTACTTC. It translates to CASSRGPSSYEQYF.

Many counts were recorded for this clone. The CDR3 loop is CASSFLASYNEQFF. The CDR3 DNA sequence: TGTGCCAGCAGCTTCCTAGCGAGCTACAATGAGCAGTTCTTC. The rearrangement links TRBV7-9 to TRBJ2-1; possibly TRBD2 for D (6 bases). This CDR3 has 14 residues. Trimming removed 3 bases from V and 3 bases from J, with 9 bases in between. Germline assignment: CDR1 SEHNR and CDR2 FQNEAQ (reference sequence).

This clone appeared once. This may arise from a read error, as a much more abundant clone is one base away. The J gene is TRBJ2-5, the V gene TRBV20-1; possible D gene TRBD1, 6 bases. V gave up 2 bases and J gave up 5 bases, with 12 bases separating them. The V gene's germline CDR1 is DFQATT and CDR2 SNEGSKA (reference sequence). The CDR3 length is 13 residues. The CDR3 bases are TGCAGTGCTAGACTGACAGGTCAGGAGACCCAGTACTTC. It specifies CSARLTGQETQYF.

This clone was counted many times. The chain uses TRBV20-1 and TRBJ2-6; D gene uncertain. The CDR3 contains 15 residues. CDR1 DFQATT and CDR2 SNEGSKA come from the germline V gene (reference sequence). Trimming shortened V by 4 bases and J by 4 bases, and 14 bases separated the two germline ends. The CDR3: CSANEFTPGANVLTF. The CDR3 DNA reads TGCAGTGCTAATGAGTTTACCCCCGGGGCCAACGTCCTGACTTTC.

Ten or more counts support this clone. The rearrangement joins TRBV12-3 or TRBV12-4 to TRBJ2-7; weak D call: TRBD2 (5 bases). The CDR3 covers 13 residues. Trimming removed 6 bases from V and 2 bases from J, with 11 bases in between. CDR3 DNA: TGTGCCAGCAGCCACGGGATAACCTACGAGCAGTACTTC. Translated, it gives CASSHGITYEQYF.

This clone was seen a few times. It may be a read error: a sequence one base away is much more abundant. This specimen includes other DNA sequences encoding the same CDR3. V gene TRBV24-1 combines with J gene TRBJ2-5; TRBD1 agrees at 7 bases. CDR3 size: 15 residues. CDR1 is KGHDR and CDR2 is SFDVKD in the germline V gene. V dropped 4 bases and J dropped 3; count of bases not matched to a gene: 7. The CDR3, as DNA: TGTGCCACCAGTGAAACGGGGCAGGGGGAAGAGACCCAGTACTTC. Protein: CATSETGQGEETQYF.

This clone counts as medium-sized. The chain employs TRBV2 and TRBJ2-1, with D hard to call. The V end lost 0 bases, the J end lost 10 bases, and 7 bases lay between the germline ends. CDR3 size: 12 residues. Germline CDR1 reads SNHLY; CDR2 reads FYNNEI. This CDR3 reads CASSEAWVEQFF. The CDR3 nucleotides are TGTGCCAGCAGTGAAGCGTGGGTAGAGCAGTTCTTC.

This clone came up a few times. A single base separates this from a much larger clone, so it may be a read error. The gene calls are TRBV30 and TRBJ2-1; D is ambiguous. In germline, CDR1 is GTSNPN, CDR2 SVGIG (reference sequence). The CDR3 extends over 12 amino acids. V was shortened by 7 bases and J by 11 bases, with 18 bases between the two germline ends. CDR3 loop: CASDGLRSQQFF. The CDR3 DNA sequence: TGTGCCTCCGACGGTCTCCGGTCCCAGCAGTTCTTC.

This clone was detected many times. The V and J genes are TRBV10-3 and TRBJ2-7; 7 nucleotides agree with TRBD1. V was pared by 7 bases and J by 0 bases, with 9 bases of the junction left unmatched. The V gene's germline CDR1 is ENHRY and CDR2 SYGVKD. The CDR3 spans 15 residues. CDR3 in amino acids: CAIKGDSYSSYEQYF. In DNA, the CDR3 is TGTGCCATCAAGGGGGACAGCTATTCCTCCTACGAGCAGTACTTC.

This clone was seen at least ten times. The chain is built from TRBV30 and TRBJ1-6; no clear D gene. The V gene lost 3 bases and the J gene lost 3 bases, with 6 bases spanning the gap. Germline-derived CDR1 and CDR2 are GTSNPN and SVGIG (reference sequence). There are 13 residues in the CDR3. This CDR3 is CAWSEYYNSPLHF. In nucleotides, the CDR3 is TGTGCCTGGAGCGAGTACTATAATTCACCCCTCCACTTT.

This clone came up many times. The genes are TRBV6-4 and TRBJ2-1; D remains ambiguous. The CDR3 loop spans 14 amino acids. Deletions cut 6 bases from V and 7 bases from J, with 16 bases between. Germline values: CDR1 MRHNA, CDR2 SNTAGT. CDR3 loop: CASSLIPALNEQFF. In nucleotides, the CDR3 is TGTGCCAGCAGCCTAATCCCCGCCCTTAATGAGCAGTTCTTC.

This clone showed up just a few times. This may be a read error: a much more frequent sequence differs by one nucleotide. The rearrangement joins TRBV11-2 to TRBJ2-7; possible D gene TRBD1, 6 bases. The CDR3 totals 14 residues. Germline V gives CDR1 SGHAT, CDR2 FQNNGV. Trimming pared 8 bases from V and 0 bases from J, leaving 14 bases between. This CDR3 reads CASGLRQASYEQYF. DNA of the CDR3: TGTGCCAGCGGCCTTAGACAGGCCTCCTACGAGCAGTACTTC.

This clone was detected ten times or more. This chain links TRBV2 with TRBJ2-7, with D perhaps matching TRBD1 or TRBD2 (5 bases each). The CDR3 sequence is 14 residues long. Trimming took 7 bases from V and 5 from J, leaving 18 bases between them. CDR1 is SNHLY, CDR2 FYNNEI, per germline. As DNA, the CDR3 is TGTGCCAGCAACGGGGCTGTCGGCACCCACGAGCAGTACTTC. The encoded protein is CASNGAVGTHEQYF.

Worth noting for this clone: A much larger clone differs by one base, so this may be a read error. The chain has TRBV9 and TRBJ2-2; D remains unclear. The CDR3 is made up of 12 amino acids. Germline values: CDR1 SGDLS, CDR2 YYNGEE. Trimming removed 4 bases at V and 6 bases at J, with 7 bases between. The CDR3 reads CASSTLSGELFF. In nucleotides, the CDR3 is TGTGCCAGCAGCACACTATCCGGGGAGCTGTTTTTT.

This chain joins TRBV5-3 and TRBJ2-1; 12 nucleotides align to TRBD2. TRBV5-3 is flagged as an ORF with uncertain function. V gave up 4 bases and J gave up 6 bases; unmatched junction bases: 20. The CDR3 is made up of 20 amino acids. The DNA for the CDR3 is TGTGCCAGAAGCCTCGGACTAGCGGGAACCCTGTACTCCCGAGGCAATGAGCAGTTCTTC. The encoded protein is CARSLGLAGTLYSRGNEQFF.

As regards this clone: The junction and the germline gene differ at one end; a read error may be behind it. This sequence joins TRBV27 and TRBJ2-1; TRBD1 aligns across 10 bases. This CDR3 spans 17 amino acids. The V gene's germline CDR1 is MNHEY and CDR2 SMNVEV (reference sequence). For the CDR3, the DNA is TGTTCCAGCAGTTTACCGACAGGGGGCGCTGGCTACAATGATCAGTTCTTC. This encodes CSSSLPTGGAGYNDQFF.

This clone has ten or more counts. With a much larger clone just one base away, this may be a read error. The chain couples TRBV20-1 to TRBJ2-7; no reliable D call. Trimming cost V 1 base and J 2 bases, with 9 bases left between them. Looked up from germline, CDR1 is DFQATT and CDR2 is SNEGSKA (reference sequence). The CDR3 consists of 13 residues. This CDR3 reads CSARVYQAYEQYF. CDR3 nucleotides: TGCAGTGCTAGAGTATACCAAGCCTACGAGCAGTACTTC.

The CDR3 is CSAHLLGIASVDYEQYF. DNA of the CDR3: TGCAGTGCCCACCTTCTTGGAATAGCGAGCGTGGACTACGAGCAGTACTTC. The genes are TRBV20-1 and TRBJ2-7, with D perhaps matching TRBD2 (5 bases). Germline V CDR1 and CDR2: DFQATT, SNEGSKA (reference sequence). Deletions cut 6 bases from V and 3 bases from J, with 27 bases between. The CDR3 runs to 17 residues.

At least ten counts were recorded for this clone. The gene calls are TRBV3-1 and TRBJ1-2, with TRBD1 identical over 7 bases. CDR1 LGHDT and CDR2 YNNKEL come from the germline V gene (reference sequence). The V segment lost 4 bases and the J segment 7 bases; nucleotides outside the gene matches: 3. This CDR3 spans 12 amino acids. CDR3 residues: CASSRDRVGYTF. CDR3 nucleotides: TGTGCCAGCAGCCGAGACAGGGTTGGCTACACCTTC.

This clone was seen ten or more times. The J gene is TRBJ1-2, the V gene TRBV5-1, with TRBD1 identical over 8 bases. J gave up 1 base and V 5 bases, and 16 bases lay outside the gene matches. Germline lookup yields CDR1 SGHRS and CDR2 YFSETQ. This CDR3 region has 18 residues. CDR3 DNA: TGCGCCAGCAGAGTGAGCCAGGACAGGGCCACTAATAACTATGGCTACACCTTC. It specifies CASRVSQDRATNNYGYTF.

The chain employs TRBV7-1 and TRBJ2-6, with 13 bases lining up with TRBD2. TRBV7-1 has ORF status, its function being uncertain. The V segment lost 1 base and the J segment 0 bases; nucleotides outside the gene matches: 3. There are 19 residues in the CDR3. The CDR3 reads CASSSGLAGGGSGANVLTF. The DNA of the CDR3 is TGTGCCAGCAGCTCAGGACTAGCGGGAGGAGGCTCTGGGGCCAACGTCCTGACTTTC.

This chain links TRBV20-1 with TRBJ1-3; 9 nucleotides align to TRBD1. The CDR3 spans 20 residues. With 2 bases clipped from V and 4 bases from J, the junction kept 21 bases outside the gene matches. CDR1 and CDR2 from the germline V gene are DFQATT and SNEGSKA (reference sequence). The CDR3 reads CSARTLAGTGQGAPGNTIYF. The CDR3, as DNA: TGCAGTGCTAGAACCCTCGCGGGAACGGGACAGGGAGCCCCCGGAAACACCATATATTTT.

This clone was detected many times. The chain uses TRBV7-9 and TRBJ2-3; no clear D. This CDR3 has 17 residues. Germline V gene data show CDR1 as SEHNR and CDR2 as FQNEAQ (reference sequence). Trimming shortened V by 5 bases and J by 1 base, and 19 bases separated the two germline ends. The CDR3: CASSPQRLGQGTDTQYF. CDR3 nucleotide sequence: TGTGCCAGCAGCCCTCAGCGACTGGGCCAAGGCACAGATACGCAGTATTTT.

This clone was detected ten times or more. J is TRBJ1-3 and V is TRBV7-9; tentative D call: TRBD1 (5 bases). Germline loops: CDR1 SEHNR, CDR2 FQNEAQ (reference sequence). The CDR3 totals 15 residues. The ends were cut back, 1 base at V and 0 bases at J, with 7 bases in the middle. CDR3 sequence (DNA): TGTGCCAGCAGCTTAGAAGGGGTCTCTGGAAACACCATATATTTT. Its translation: CASSLEGVSGNTIYF. The whole variable domain, filled in from reference TRBV7-9 and TRBJ1-3, reads DTGVSQNPRHKITKRGQNVTFRCDPISEHNRLYWYRQTLGQGPEFLTYFQNEAQLEKSRLLSDRFSAERPKGSFSTLEIQRTEQGDSAMYLCASSLEGVSGNTIYFGEGSWLTVV.

This clone was counted ten times or more. V gene TRBV5-4 combines with J gene TRBJ1-2, with D uncertain. Germline V gene sequence: CDR1 SGHNT, CDR2 YYREEE (reference sequence). The length of the CDR3 is 13 residues. Trimming stripped 0 bases from V and 2 bases from J, with 5 bases between. The CDR3 here is CASSLAGNYGYTF. The CDR3 DNA sequence: TGTGCCAGCAGCTTGGCGGGAAACTATGGCTACACCTTC.

This clone was observed at least ten times. This sample also contains other DNA sequences that code for the same CDR3. This chain joins TRBV5-1 and TRBJ2-6; D is unclear. The CDR3 totals 15 residues. The V gene's germline CDR1 is SGHRS and CDR2 YFSETQ. V was pared by 0 bases and J by 4 bases, with 8 bases between. The CDR3 loop is CASSLEGSGANVLTF. CDR3 in DNA: TGCGCCAGCAGCTTGGAGGGCAGCGGGGCCAACGTCCTGACTTTC.

This clone was detected many times. The chain links TRBV6-1 to TRBJ2-7; a weak D match, TRBD2 (6 bases). Germline V lookup: CDR1 MNHNS, CDR2 SASEGT. V lost 4 bases and J 4 bases, leaving 14 bases between the germline ends. This CDR3 is 14 amino acids long. The CDR3: CASSGASERYEQYF. The DNA for the CDR3 is TGTGCCAGCAGTGGTGCTAGCGAGCGTTACGAGCAGTACTTC.

This clone was seen at least ten times. Written as DNA, the CDR3 is TGTGCCAGCAGCTCCCGCCTTACGGGGGAGACCCAGTACTTC. This codes for CASSSRLTGETQYF. This chain connects TRBV11-3 to TRBJ2-5, with D perhaps matching TRBD2 (5 bases). Germline loops: CDR1 SGHNT, CDR2 YENEEA. Trimming left V 4 bases short and J 5 bases short, with 14 bases between. The CDR3 runs 14 residues.

This clone was recorded at least ten times. The CDR3 nucleotides read TGTGCCAGCAGTTTAGTCACCGGGGAGCTGTTTTTT. It translates to CASSLVTGELFF. This chain uses TRBV27 with TRBJ2-2; D gene ambiguous. CDR1 is MNHEY, CDR2 SMNVEV, per germline (reference sequence). The CDR3 totals 12 residues. V lost 2 bases, J lost 4 bases, and 2 bases lay in between.

Only a few counts were recorded for this clone. Other DNA sequences within the sample encode an identical CDR3. This chain links TRBV15 with TRBJ2-1; a possible D gene is TRBD1 (6 bases). Looked up from germline, CDR1 is LNHNV and CDR2 is YYDKDF (reference sequence). CDR3 size: 17 residues. Trimming removed 3 bases from V and 1 base from J, with 16 bases in between. The CDR3 sequence: CATSRDMGDISYNEQFF. Written as DNA, the CDR3 is TGTGCCACCAGCAGGGATATGGGGGACATATCCTACAATGAGCAGTTCTTC.

The chain employs TRBV5-4 and TRBJ1-2; D ambiguous. Germline V gene lookup returns CDR1 SGHNT and CDR2 YYREEE (reference sequence). The CDR3 loop spans 14 amino acids. Trimming left V 0 bases short and J 5 bases short, with 11 bases between. Written as DNA, the CDR3 is TGTGCCAGCAGCTTGGAGCGGGTTGGGTATGGCTACACCTTC. Translation: CASSLERVGYGYTF.

This clone showed up just a few times. This could be a read error, since a much larger clone is one nucleotide away. Other DNA sequences in this specimen translate into the identical CDR3. J is TRBJ1-4 and V is TRBV12-3 or TRBV12-4; the D is unclear. Trimming took 6 bases from V and 15 from J, leaving 20 bases between them. This CDR3 comprises 13 residues. The CDR3 here is CASRATVIRKLFF. The CDR3 nucleotides are TGTGCCAGCAGGGCTACGGTGATAAGGAAATTGTTTTTT.